A selection of T cell receptor beta chains follows, all from one sample in a study of molecular identifiers for immune sequencing clone quantification. TCRdb reprocessed the PCR reads via MiXCR and lists one record per CDR3 protein. The sample records around 460,000 distinct CDR3 sequences, about a fifth being singletons. The sequencing sample was made of naive CD8+ T cells from blood, with Jurkat cell RNA spiked in. The receptors come from a human donor in good health. Some libraries in this study had Jurkat cell RNA spiked in. The conserved cysteine and the conserved F or W are not part of the CDR3 here. Not every row has a clone size; where given, it reads once, few, many or a size class.

V,size,J,CDR3
TRBV7-9,many,TRBJ2-7,ASSGGQGAYEQY
TRBV20-1,few,TRBJ2-7,SARSSGIYEQY
TRBV7-2,many,TRBJ1-6,ASSLGRTGGFYNSPLH
TRBV7-6,few,TRBJ2-7,ASSLIGQGINEQY
TRBV10-3,many,TRBJ1-3,AISPTQVSGNTIY
TRBV6-2/TRBV6-3,many,TRBJ2-3,ASSYLSSTDTQY
TRBV6-5,many,TRBJ1-4,ASTPLAATNEKLF
TRBV5-6,many,TRBJ2-5,ASSPENKETQY
TRBV15,.,TRBJ2-2,ATSPTGIRPTAGELF
TRBV20-1,.,TRBJ2-1,SASSRLATVLNEQF
TRBV5-1,few,TRBJ2-1,ASSLVSSGYNEQF
TRBV20-1,many,TRBJ2-5,SAHRGRQETQY
TRBV29-1,many,TRBJ2-2,SVERLVSAGELF
TRBV9,.,TRBJ2-2,ASSPQTSGGAVEDTGELF
TRBV4-2,.,TRBJ2-7,ASSQRTGGQDEQY
TRBV4-3,.,TRBJ1-1,ASSQDQTEEPFMNTEAF
TRBV6-6,few,TRBJ2-3,ASSPFGGAVLGTTDTQY
TRBV3-1,.,TRBJ1-1,ASSHGGFEAF
TRBV7-6,.,TRBJ2-1,ASSPQSRGIRSYNEQF
TRBV30,once,TRBJ2-7,AWNAVGGGSYEQY
TRBV9,.,TRBJ2-3,ASSVGLAGKPSTDTQY
TRBV14,.,TRBJ2-5,ASSQDLGAMIADETQY
TRBV20-1,.,TRBJ2-1,SARFGESAYNEQF
TRBV6-5,few,TRBJ2-2,ASSYSGTGVTGELF
TRBV27,few,TRBJ2-3,ASSRTGVQGVSTDTQY
TRBV18,few,TRBJ2-7,ASSPSFGSASYEQY